The 30 T cell receptor beta chains listed next were all sequenced from one sample in a study of blood T cell repertoires in COVID-19 (dated by TCRdb to the early 2020s). Library creation used the immunoSEQ multiplex PCR assay. TCRdb took over this immuneACCESS table, retaining in-frame rearrangements with V and J assigned. Such tables are incomplete; in checked studies, under half of the missing clones stem from an unresolved V gene, and the remainder is unexplained. In all, the sample holds roughly 180,000 clones, and over 70% of those were seen once. Around 14% of the sample is taken by the ten largest. The sequenced sample was PBMCs or T cells enriched from blood (not recorded which). The receptors derive from a man aged 60 to 69 who had been exposed to COVID-19.

V and J are TRBV7-9 and TRBJ1-4; 10 bases are shared with TRBD1. The CDR3 is 19 amino acids. Germline loops: CDR1 SEHNR, CDR2 FQNEAQ (reference sequence). The J segment lost 4 bases and the V segment lost 3 bases, leaving 14 bases of the junction unmatched. The CDR3 here is CASSFPGQGRHQFNEKLFF. CDR3 bases: TGTGCCAGCAGCTTTCCGGGACAGGGGCGCCACCAATTTAATGAAAAACTGTTTTTT.

This clone was picked up one time. V gene TRBV3-1 (or the pseudogene TRBV3-2) combines with J gene TRBJ1-1, with a weak D call TRBD1 (5 bases). The V end lost 3 bases, the J end lost 1 base, and 9 bases lay between the germline ends. The germline V gene has CDR1 LGHDT and CDR2 YNNKEL (reference sequence). The CDR3 extends over 14 amino acids. This chain's CDR3 is CASSHNDRNTEAFF. In DNA, the CDR3 is TGTGCCAGCAGCCATAACGACAGGAACACTGAAGCTTTCTTT.

This chain connects TRBV6-4 to TRBJ2-2, with 9 bases that match TRBD2. The CDR3 is made up of 15 amino acids. Germline loops: CDR1 MRHNA, CDR2 SNTAGT. J lost 5 bases, V lost 6 bases, and 7 bases had no gene match. This CDR3 is CASSDSTSGTGELFF. CDR3 DNA: TGTGCCAGCAGCGACAGTACTAGCGGGACCGGGGAGCTGTTTTTT.

This clone was detected once. The rearrangement joins TRBV6-5 to TRBJ1-6, with TRBD1 matching 7 bases. CDR3 size: 14 residues. V was clipped by 7 bases and J by 5 bases; unmatched bases: 5. Per germline, CDR1 MNHEY and CDR2 SVGAGI. CDR3 protein: CASKDRANNSPLHF. Written as DNA, the CDR3 is TGTGCCAGCAAAGACAGGGCTAATAATTCACCCCTCCACTTT.

This clone occurred once. The genes are TRBV9 and TRBJ2-3; 7 positions agree with TRBD1. Germline CDR1 SGDLS, CDR2 YYNGEE. The CDR3 spans 15 residues. V was pared by 4 bases and J by 0 bases, with 5 bases of the junction left unmatched. The DNA for the CDR3 is TGTGCCAGCAGCCCACGACAGGGAAGCACAGATACGCAGTATTTT. Its translation is CASSPRQGSTDTQYF. Using reference TRBV9 and TRBJ2-3 for the parts outside the CDR3, the full variable domain is DSGVTQTPKHLITATGQRVTLRCSPRSGDLSVYWYQQSLDQGLQFLIQYYNGEERAKGNILERFSAQQFPDLHSELNLSSLELGDSALYFCASSPRQGSTDTQYFGPGTRLTVL.

The chain couples TRBV5-6 to TRBJ2-7, with 13 bases that match TRBD2. Losses at the gene ends were 2 bases for V and 4 bases for J; bases not matched to a gene: 9. The CDR3 is made up of 17 amino acids. Germline V lookup: CDR1 SGHDT, CDR2 YYEEEE. The CDR3 spells CASSLTSGRALGYEQYF. In nucleotides, the CDR3 is TGTGCCAGCAGCTTAACTAGCGGGAGGGCCCTTGGGTACGAGCAGTACTTC.

The genes are TRBV7-3 and TRBJ2-3; 10 positions agree with TRBD2. With 2 bases clipped from V and 2 bases from J, the junction kept 1 base outside the gene matches. From germline, CDR1 is SGHTA and CDR2 FQGTGA. This CDR3 is 15 amino acids long. As DNA, the CDR3 is TGTGCCAGCAGCTTAGGGACTAGCGTCACAGATACGCAGTATTTT. Protein: CASSLGTSVTDTQYF.

V and J are TRBV4-1 and TRBJ2-1, with 9 bases lining up with TRBD2. V dropped 1 base and J dropped 7; count of bases not matched to a gene: 8. The CDR3 runs 16 residues. CDR1 is MGHRA, CDR2 YSYEKL, per germline. CDR3 sequence reads: CASSQAGTSNLNEQFF. The CDR3 coding sequence is TGCGCCAGCAGCCAAGCGGGGACTAGCAACTTAAATGAGCAGTTCTTC.

The rearrangement links TRBV11-3 to TRBJ2-3, with D unclear. Germline assignment: CDR1 SGHNT and CDR2 YENEEA. This CDR3 region has 13 residues. Between the trimmed V and J ends, which lost 4 bases and 6 bases, there was a span of 11 bases. Here the CDR3 DNA reads TGTGCCAGCAGCTATTCCACTCTCGATACGCAGTATTTT. This gives the protein CASSYSTLDTQYF.

The rearrangement uses TRBV9 and TRBJ1-2; no definite D call. Germline V gene sequence: CDR1 SGDLS, CDR2 YYNGEE. The CDR3 spans 19 residues. Deletions cut 2 bases from V and 4 bases from J, with 27 bases between. CDR3 DNA sequence: TGTGCCAGCAGCGTTCAACCCCTCGCTCCGCGGCTGGGGAGCTATGGCTACACCTTC. It encodes CASSVQPLAPRLGSYGYTF.

The rearrangement joins TRBV6-2 or TRBV6-3 to TRBJ1-5; D is perhaps TRBD1 (5 bases). V was cut by 2 bases and J by 3 bases, with 11 bases left in between. Germline V gene data show CDR1 as MNHEY and CDR2 as SVGEGT. The CDR3 covers 15 residues. CDR3 in DNA: TGTGCCAGCAGTTACATGGCAGGGCTCAATCAGCCCCAGCATTTT. It yields the protein CASSYMAGLNQPQHF.

J is TRBJ1-2 and V is TRBV5-4; 11 nucleotides align to TRBD1. Germline V lookup: CDR1 SGHNT, CDR2 YYREEE (reference sequence). Losses at the gene ends were 4 bases for V and 14 bases for J; bases not matched to a gene: 7. This CDR3 has 12 amino acids. The DNA of the CDR3 is TGTGCCAGCAGCCTGGACAGGGGGCGCGAAACCTTC. Its translation is CASSLDRGRETF.

The chain links TRBV5-1 to TRBJ2-4, with D tentatively TRBD2 (6 bases). Germline V lookup: CDR1 SGHRS, CDR2 YFSETQ. V lost 1 base and J lost 8, with 13 bases in between. The CDR3 covers 14 residues. Written as DNA, the CDR3 is TGCGCCAGCAGCTTGTTCGGCCGCGGGGACATTCAGTACTTC. Encoded protein: CASSLFGRGDIQYF.

DNA for the CDR3: TGTGCCAGCAGCTTTACAGGAAACACCATATATTTT. Translating gives CASSFTGNTIYF. This chain links TRBV7-9 with TRBJ1-3, with unresolved D. Germline CDR1 reads SEHNR; CDR2 reads FQNEAQ (reference sequence). The CDR3 has 12 amino acids. Trimming took off 3 bases at V and 4 bases at J, with 4 bases between the two ends.

This chain joins TRBV5-1 and TRBJ2-7; D gene unclear. The length of the CDR3 is 14 residues. Trimming stripped 3 bases from V and 0 bases from J, with 10 bases between. In germline, CDR1 is SGHRS, CDR2 YFSETQ. CDR3 DNA sequence: TGCGCCAGCAGCTCCGAGGAAAGCTCCTACGAGCAGTACTTC. Translation gives CASSSEESSYEQYF.

The genes are TRBV29-1 and TRBJ1-2; 9 positions agree with TRBD1. Germline CDR1 reads SQVTM; CDR2 reads ANQGSEA. This CDR3 is 13 amino acids long. V was clipped by 8 bases and J by 8 bases; unmatched bases: 12. The CDR3 nucleotides read TGCAGCTCGCCGCGACAGGGGGAAGAAGGCTACACCTTC. It codes for CSSPRQGEEGYTF.

The table lists this clone with a few counts. V and J are TRBV24-1 and TRBJ2-5; 9 bases map to TRBD1. Germline lookup yields CDR1 KGHDR and CDR2 SFDVKD. V dropped 0 bases and J dropped 4; count of bases not matched to a gene: 5. CDR3 length: 16 residues. CDR3 protein: CATSDLQDRGAETQYF. The CDR3 DNA reads as TGTGCCACCAGTGATTTGCAAGACAGGGGGGCAGAGACCCAGTACTTC.

The V call is TRBV9, the J call TRBJ1-2, with D unclear. V gave up 0 bases and J gave up 8 bases, with 20 bases separating them. The CDR3 consists of 16 residues. In germline, CDR1 is SGDLS, CDR2 YYNGEE. The DNA for the CDR3 is TGTGCCAGCAGCGTAGCCTGGTCGTCCGGGTTTTCAGGCTACACCTTC. This translates into CASSVAWSSGFSGYTF.

The V and J genes are TRBV30 and TRBJ1-6, with 7 nucleotides matching TRBD1. The CDR3 is 12 amino acids. Germline-derived CDR1 and CDR2 are GTSNPN and SVGIG (reference sequence). V trimming: 3 bases; J trimming: 9 bases; junction bases outside the gene matches: 2. In DNA, the CDR3 is TGTGCCTGGAGAGACAGGGCTTCACCCCTCCACTTT. Translating gives CAWRDRASPLHF.

In DNA, the CDR3 is TGTGCCAGCAGCTTAGCTGGCAGATCATATGGCTACACCTTC. This sequence encodes CASSLAGRSYGYTF. The chain has TRBV7-2 and TRBJ1-2; no firm D call. The CDR3 covers 14 residues. Trimming took 0 bases from V and 5 from J, leaving 10 bases between them. Germline V CDR1 and CDR2: SGHTA, FQGNSA.

The chain couples TRBV18 to TRBJ1-2; 9 bases line up with TRBD1. The CDR3 is made up of 14 amino acids. Trimming cost V 0 bases and J 4 bases; bases outside gene matches: 0. Germline V CDR1 and CDR2: KGHSH, LQKENI. CDR3 region: CASSPPGQGYGYTF. The CDR3 DNA reads as TGTGCCAGCTCACCACCGGGACAGGGCTATGGCTACACCTTC.

The gene calls are TRBV10-3 and TRBJ1-1; 8 nucleotides line up with TRBD1. This CDR3 comprises 15 residues. Germline V lookup: CDR1 ENHRY, CDR2 SYGVKD. V shed 3 bases and J 5 bases; nucleotides not matched to a gene: 8. CDR3 DNA: TGTGCCATCAGTGACCTTGGACAGGGAGGGACTGAAGCTTTCTTT. This codes for CAISDLGQGGTEAFF.

The V and J genes are TRBV10-3 and TRBJ2-7; tentatively, D is TRBD1 (6 bases). Per the germline V gene, CDR1 is ENHRY and CDR2 is SYGVKD. The V and J ends lost 10 bases and 2 bases respectively, with 12 bases between them. CDR3 size: 12 residues. The DNA of the CDR3 is TGTGCCACCCGGACAGAGACCTACGAGCAGTACTTC. Its translation: CATRTETYEQYF.

V gene TRBV19 combines with J gene TRBJ1-1; 8 bases fit TRBD1. Germline V lookup: CDR1 LNHDA, CDR2 SQIVND (reference sequence). Losses at the gene ends were 3 bases for V and 5 bases for J; bases not matched to a gene: 14. The CDR3 covers 17 residues. CDR3 residues: CASSIPGLGNRGTEAFF. DNA for the CDR3: TGTGCCAGTAGTATCCCCGGTTTGGGCAACAGGGGGACTGAAGCTTTCTTT.

This clone came up a few times. The chain couples TRBV6-4 to TRBJ1-2; tentative D call: TRBD1 (6 bases). Germline CDR1 MRHNA, CDR2 SNTAGT. V was shortened by 6 bases and J by 8 bases, with 16 bases between the two germline ends. CDR3 length equals 13 residues. This chain's CDR3 is CASRPGTTGGYTF. CDR3 nucleotides: TGTGCCAGCAGGCCCGGGACAACAGGGGGCTACACCTTC.

Only one count was recorded for this clone. The chain couples TRBV6-6 to TRBJ2-1; TRBD2 matches at 9 bases. The CDR3 runs to 16 residues. V was clipped by 4 bases and J by 2 bases; unmatched bases: 6. CDR1 is MNHNY and CDR2 is SVGAGI in the germline V gene (reference sequence). Written as DNA, the CDR3 is TGTGCCAGCAGTTCCGGGAGACTAGCGGCCTACAATGAGCAGTTCTTC. The encoded protein is CASSSGRLAAYNEQFF.

The chain carries TRBV27 and TRBJ2-7; TRBD2 agrees at 9 bases. J lost 2 bases, V lost 0 bases, and 2 bases had no gene match. Germline CDR1 reads MNHEY; CDR2 reads SMNVEV (reference sequence). The CDR3 runs to 15 residues. CDR3 in amino acids: CASSLSTSGPYEQYF. CDR3 bases: TGTGCCAGCAGTTTATCGACTAGCGGCCCCTACGAGCAGTACTTC.

The gene calls are TRBV29-1 and TRBJ1-5; 10 bases agree with TRBD1. Trimming removed 8 bases from V and 7 bases from J; junction bases left unmatched: 8. CDR3 length: 13 residues. In germline, CDR1 is SQVTM, CDR2 ANQGSEA. The CDR3 protein is CSIDRGPGQPQHF. CDR3 in DNA: TGCAGCATCGACAGGGGGCCTGGGCAGCCCCAGCATTTT.

This chain uses TRBV19 with TRBJ2-7, with 7 bases identical to TRBD1. J gave up 2 bases and V 6 bases, and 7 bases lay outside the gene matches. The CDR3 length is 14 residues. The germline CDR1 and CDR2 sequences are LNHDA and SQIVND (reference sequence). CDR3: CASRADRATYEQYF. CDR3 DNA: TGTGCCAGTAGGGCAGACAGGGCTACCTACGAGCAGTACTTC.

The rearrangement joins TRBV19 to TRBJ1-1; TRBD1 might be the D (6 bases). Germline V gene data show CDR1 as LNHDA and CDR2 as SQIVND (reference sequence). The germline V and J ends were trimmed by 4 bases and 7 bases, with 16 bases remaining between them. The CDR3 spans 14 residues. CDR3 loop: CASSTSGTWGEAFF. The CDR3 coding sequence is TGTGCCAGTAGTACCTCCGGGACATGGGGTGAAGCTTTCTTT.